This paragraph reports one T cell receptor (beta chain). Its antigen is undetermined. This specimen comes from a study of T cell responses to AZD1222 COVID-19 vaccine. Overall study results and limits: White British ancestry dominated among donors, who included more females, and clonal diversity was possibly underestimated. Only 5 or 6 individuals given AZD1222 were seropositive at baseline. Regions 160-218 and 743-854 held dominance among vaccine-associated CD4 TCRs, which spanned spike.

The protocol was immunoSEQ multiplex PCR, while the TCRdb copy is restricted to in-frame clones and leaves out a portion. The sample carries about 140,000 clones, around nine tenths recorded once. Germline lookup yields CDR1 LGHNA and CDR2 YSLEER. This CDR3 region has 14 residues. V was cut by 3 bases and J by 1 base, with 9 bases left in between. V and J are TRBV4-3 and TRBJ1-2; D call uncertain. This sample comprised peripheral blood, obtained on day 0 of AZD1222 vaccination. The sequence came from an adult in good health. CDR3 sequence: CASSQDGLNYGYTF. The CDR3 DNA sequence: TGCGCCAGCAGCCAGGACGGCCTTAACTATGGCTACACCTTC.